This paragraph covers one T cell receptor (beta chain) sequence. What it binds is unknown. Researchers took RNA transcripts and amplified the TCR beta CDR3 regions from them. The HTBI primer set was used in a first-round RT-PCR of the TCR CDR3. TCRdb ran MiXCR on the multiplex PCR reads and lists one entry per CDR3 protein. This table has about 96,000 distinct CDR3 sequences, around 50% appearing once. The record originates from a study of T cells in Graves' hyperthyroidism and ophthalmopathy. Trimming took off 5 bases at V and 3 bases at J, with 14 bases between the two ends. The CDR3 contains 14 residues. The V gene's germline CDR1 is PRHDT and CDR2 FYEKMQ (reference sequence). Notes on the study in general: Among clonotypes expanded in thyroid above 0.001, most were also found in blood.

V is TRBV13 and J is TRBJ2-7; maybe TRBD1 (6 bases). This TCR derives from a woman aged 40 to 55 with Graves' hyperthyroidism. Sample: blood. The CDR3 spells CASSLRAGDYEQYF. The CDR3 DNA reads TGTGCCAGCAGCCTCAGGGCAGGGGACTACGAGCAGTACTTC.